Below are 6 T cell receptor beta chains sequenced from a single sample in a study of T-cell reconstitution after alpha-beta-depleted transplantation in children. TCRbeta library preparation incorporated unique molecular identifiers. Each CDR3 protein gets one entry after TCRdb re-called the PCR reads with MiXCR. In the table there are around 100,000 distinct CDR3 sequences, roughly 6% of which are singletons. The specimen comprised PBMCs, mostly from graft donor cells, sampled 60 days after TCRalphabeta/CD19-depleted stem cell transplant. The origin of the receptors is a female patient between 2 and 15 years old who had a stem cell transplant for Fanconi anemia, so the T cells may come from the graft donor.

This clonotype has only a few counts. This chain connects TRBV18 to TRBJ1-4; 9 bases are a match to TRBD1. The CDR3 is 15 amino acids. Trimming at V came to 6 bases and at J to 3 bases, leaving 5 bases not matched to a gene. Per the germline V gene, CDR1 is KGHSH and CDR2 is LQKENI. This chain's CDR3 is CASSLRTGANEKLFF. The CDR3, as DNA: TGTGCCAGCTCCCTTAGGACAGGGGCTAATGAAAAACTGTTTTTT.

This clonotype is medium-sized by share. The chain has TRBV5-1 and TRBJ2-2; 7 nucleotides line up with TRBD2. CDR3 length equals 17 residues. After removal of 0 bases from V and 2 bases from J, the junction contained 7 bases not matched to a gene. Germline-derived CDR1 and CDR2 are SGHRS and YFSETQ. The CDR3, as DNA: TGCGCCAGCAGCTTGGTAGCGGCTAGCGGAAACACCGGGGAGCTGTTTTTT. Translated, it gives CASSLVAASGNTGELFF. Drawing the rest from reference TRBV5-1 and TRBJ2-2, the complete variable domain is KAGVTQTPRYLIKTRGQQVTLSCSPISGHRSVSWYQQTPGQGLQFLFEYFSETQRNKGNFPGRFSGRQFSNSRSEMNVSTLELGDSALYLCASSLVAASGNTGELFFGEGSRLTVL.

Points on this clonotype: This may be a read error, as it is one base from a much larger clone. This rearrangement joins TRBV29-1 to TRBJ1-1; D may be TRBD1 (6 bases). Germline loops: CDR1 SQVTM, CDR2 ANQGSEA. CDR3 length: 13 amino acids. The CDR3 is CSAEWGAPTEAFF. In DNA, the CDR3 is TGCAGCGCTGAATGGGGGGCCCCTACTGAAGCTTTCTTT.

There are a few counts of this clonotype. This chain links TRBV11-1 with TRBJ2-1; 13 nucleotides agree with TRBD2. The trim removed 4 bases at V and 0 bases at J, leaving 9 bases unmatched. Germline V gene data show CDR1 as SGHAT and CDR2 as FQDESV (reference sequence). The CDR3 sequence is 19 residues long. The CDR3 coding sequence is TGTGCCAGCAGCTCTCCGGGACTAGCGGGACCGTCCTCCTACAATGAGCAGTTCTTC. Translating gives CASSSPGLAGPSSYNEQFF.

This clonotype came up a few times. The gene calls are TRBV15 and TRBJ2-5; D is unclear. The CDR3 runs to 12 residues. Trimming left V 0 bases short and J 5 bases short, with 4 bases between. The germline V gene has CDR1 LNHNV and CDR2 YYDKDF (reference sequence). CDR3 sequence: CATSRDLETQYF. The DNA for the CDR3 is TGTGCCACCAGCAGAGATCTGGAGACCCAGTACTTC.

This clonotype was observed many times. V usage is TRBV7-2 and J usage is TRBJ1-4; 8 bases line up with TRBD1. The CDR3 length is 14 residues. Trimming took 5 bases from V and 8 from J; bases not matched to a gene: 7. From germline, CDR1 is SGHTA and CDR2 FQGNSA. The CDR3 DNA reads TGTGCCAGCAGCCCAGGGGGCTTGGGAGAAAAACTGTTTTTT. Protein product: CASSPGGLGEKLFF. Supplemented by reference TRBV7-2 and TRBJ1-4, the full variable domain reads GAGVSQSPSNKVTEKGKDVELRCDPISGHTALYWYRQSLGQGLEFLIYFQGNSAPDKSGLPSDRFSAERTGGSVSTLTIQRTQQEDSAVYLCASSPGGLGEKLFFGSGTQLSVL.